The 3 T cell receptor beta chains given below trace back to one sample, sequenced in a study of shared clonotypes between healthy human individuals. Naive CD8 cells comprised CD45RO-negative, CCR7-positively selected cells, excluding terminally differentiated effector memory CD45RA+ cells. Assay used: immunoSEQ multiplex PCR; TCRdb lists only in-frame clones, some missing. The profile shows about 2 million clones, less than 95% of them singletons. Sequenced material: naive CD8+ T cells sorted from blood. The receptors shown here come from a man between 18 and 35 years old in good health.

The chain joins TRBV6-5 to TRBJ2-7; TRBD1 agrees at 9 bases. Germline V gene sequence: CDR1 MNHEY, CDR2 SVGAGI. The CDR3 spans 13 residues. J was trimmed by 3 bases and V by 6 bases; bases with no gene match: 3. DNA for the CDR3: TGTGCCAGCAGGTGGGGACAGGGCTACGAGCAGTACTTC. Protein: CASRWGQGYEQYF.

A note on this clone: Other DNA sequences in the same sample also yield this CDR3. The V gene is TRBV6-5, the J gene TRBJ2-1; 8 bases match TRBD2. Germline V gene sequence: CDR1 MNHEY, CDR2 SVGAGI. Trimming removed 8 bases from V and 9 bases from J; junction bases left unmatched: 3. The length of the CDR3 is 11 residues. In nucleotides, the CDR3 is TGTGCCAGCTCTAGCGGGCTTGAGCAGTTCTTC. Protein product: CASSSGLEQFF.

The chain has TRBV4-2 and TRBJ2-7, with 8 positions matching TRBD1. The germline V gene has CDR1 LGHNA and CDR2 YNFKEQ. V shed 3 bases, J shed 3 bases, and the junction held 4 bases outside the gene matches. The CDR3 consists of 14 residues. The CDR3 DNA sequence: TGTGCCAGCAGCCAGACAGGGGAAAGCTACGAGCAGTACTTC. This sequence encodes CASSQTGESYEQYF.